The entry below describes one T cell receptor (beta chain). These data come from a study of blood T cell repertoires in COVID-19. Study at large: There were acute and convalescent COVID-19 samples, and they came from the United States, Italy and Spain.

Participant age was about 18 to 100 years, and participants resided in about 25 US areas. Per the original methods: Estimated nucleated cell counts came from reference gene primer amplification. Assay: immunoSEQ multiplex PCR; the TCRdb copy retains only in-frame clones and omits some. V and J calls and clone size are those listed in that table; D and trimming were worked out from the DNA. The sample includes around 140,000 clones, around 80% of them seen just once. The V end lost 2 bases, the J end lost 3 bases, and 19 bases lay between the germline ends. Germline V gives CDR1 GTSNPN, CDR2 SVGIG (reference sequence). This CDR3 is built from 16 residues.

Material: PBMCs or T cells enriched from blood (not recorded which). The TCR was taken from a woman aged 50 to 65 who had recovered from COVID-19. The chain joins TRBV30 to TRBJ1-2; D not resolved. This CDR3 reads CAWSPTFWVQDYGYTF. The DNA of the CDR3 is TGTGCCTGGAGTCCGACCTTCTGGGTCCAGGACTATGGCTACACCTTC.